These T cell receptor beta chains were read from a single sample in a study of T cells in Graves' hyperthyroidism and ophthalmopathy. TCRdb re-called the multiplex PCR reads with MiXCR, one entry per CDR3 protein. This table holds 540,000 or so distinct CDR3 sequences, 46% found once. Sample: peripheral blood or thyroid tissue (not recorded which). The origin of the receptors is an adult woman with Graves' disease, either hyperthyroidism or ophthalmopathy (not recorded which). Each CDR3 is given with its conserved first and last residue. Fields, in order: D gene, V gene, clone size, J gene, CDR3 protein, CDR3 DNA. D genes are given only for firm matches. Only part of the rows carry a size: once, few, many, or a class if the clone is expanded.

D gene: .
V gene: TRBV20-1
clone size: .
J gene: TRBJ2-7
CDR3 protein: CSARDTGTTSSYEQYF
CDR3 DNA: TGCAGTGCTAGAGACACTGGGACGACGAGCTCCTACGAGCAGTACTTC

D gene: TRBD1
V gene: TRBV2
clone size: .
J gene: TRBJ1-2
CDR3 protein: CACSAGQGSYGYTF
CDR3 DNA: TGTGCCTGCAGTGCTGGACAGGGAAGCTATGGCTACACCTTC

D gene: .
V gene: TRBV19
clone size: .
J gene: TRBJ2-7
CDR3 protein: CASKWTEFNQPQQYF
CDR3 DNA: TGTGCCAGTAAATGGACGGAGTTCAATCAGCCCCAGCAGTACTTC

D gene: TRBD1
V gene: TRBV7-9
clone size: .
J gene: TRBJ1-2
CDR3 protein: CASSLDRFGYTF
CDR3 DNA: TGTGCCAGCAGCTTGGACAGGTTCGGCTACACCTTC

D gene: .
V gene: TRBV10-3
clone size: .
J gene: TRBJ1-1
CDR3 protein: CAIADKGLGEAFF
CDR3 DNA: TGTGCCATCGCGGACAAGGGGTTAGGTGAAGCTTTCTTT

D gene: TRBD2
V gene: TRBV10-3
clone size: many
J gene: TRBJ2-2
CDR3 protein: CAIGTRDTGELFF
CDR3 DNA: TGTGCCATCGGGACTAGGGACACCGGGGAGCTGTTTTTT

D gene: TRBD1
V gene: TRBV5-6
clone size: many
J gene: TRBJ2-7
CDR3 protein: CASGGGGGTGAYEQYF
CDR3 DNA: TGTGCCAGCGGGGGGGGTGGCGGGACAGGGGCCTACGAGCAGTACTTC

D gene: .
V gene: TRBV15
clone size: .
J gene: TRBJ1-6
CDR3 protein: CATSKGGAGRPLHF
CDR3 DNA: TGTGCCACCAGCAAAGGGGGGGCTGGGCGACCCCTCCACTTT

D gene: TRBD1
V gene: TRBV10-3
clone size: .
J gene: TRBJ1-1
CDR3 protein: CAIRAGSGTGAEAFF
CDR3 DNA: TGTGCCATCAGGGCAGGATCCGGGACAGGGGCTGAAGCTTTCTTT

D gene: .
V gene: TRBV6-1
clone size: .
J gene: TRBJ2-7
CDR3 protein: CASSEKYYEQYF
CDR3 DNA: TGTGCCAGCAGTGAGAAATACTACGAGCAGTACTTC

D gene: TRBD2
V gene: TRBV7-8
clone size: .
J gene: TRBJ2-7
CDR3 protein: CASSWTSGSAGEQYF
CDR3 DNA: TGTGCCAGCAGCTGGACTAGCGGGAGCGCCGGGGAGCAGTACTTC

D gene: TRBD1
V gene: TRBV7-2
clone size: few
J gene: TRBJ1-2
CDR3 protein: CASSLATGRVGGYTF
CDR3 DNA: TGTGCCAGCAGCTTAGCGACAGGGCGGGTCGGTGGCTACACCTTC

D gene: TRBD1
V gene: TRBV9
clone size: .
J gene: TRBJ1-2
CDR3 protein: CASSVGQGGPVGGYTF
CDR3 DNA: TGTGCCAGCAGCGTTGGACAGGGTGGCCCCGTTGGTGGCTACACCTTC

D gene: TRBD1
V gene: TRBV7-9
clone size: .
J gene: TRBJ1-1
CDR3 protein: CASSLVTGGRTEAFF
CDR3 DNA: TGTGCCAGCAGCTTGGTCACAGGGGGCCGGACTGAAGCTTTCTTT

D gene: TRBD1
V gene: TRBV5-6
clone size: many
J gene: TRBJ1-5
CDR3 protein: CASSYGTGVNQPQHF
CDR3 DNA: TGTGCCAGCAGCTATGGGACAGGGGTTAATCAGCCCCAGCATTTT

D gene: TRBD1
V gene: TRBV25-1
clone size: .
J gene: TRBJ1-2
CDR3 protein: CTSTSTGQGASYTF
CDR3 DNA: TGTACCAGCACGTCCACGGGACAGGGGGCCAGCTACACCTTC

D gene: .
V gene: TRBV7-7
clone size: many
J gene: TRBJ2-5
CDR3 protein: CASGTTGGGGETQYF
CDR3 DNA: TGTGCTAGCGGGACAACAGGGGGAGGAGGGGAGACCCAGTACTTC

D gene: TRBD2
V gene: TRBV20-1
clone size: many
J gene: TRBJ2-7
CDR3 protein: CSADTSAIPYEQYF
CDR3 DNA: TGCAGTGCAGATACTAGCGCTATCCCCTACGAGCAGTACTTC

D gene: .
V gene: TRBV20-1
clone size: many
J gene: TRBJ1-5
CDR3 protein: CSARDFGYDQPQHF
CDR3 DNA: TGCAGTGCTAGAGATTTCGGGTACGATCAGCCCCAGCATTTT

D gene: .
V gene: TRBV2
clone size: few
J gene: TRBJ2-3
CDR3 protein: CASRGDSTDTQYF
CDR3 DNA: TGTGCCAGCAGGGGGGACTCCACAGATACGCAGTATTTT

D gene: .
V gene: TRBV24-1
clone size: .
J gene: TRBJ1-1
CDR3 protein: CATSATAYTEAFF
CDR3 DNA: TGTGCCACCAGTGCAACAGCGTATACTGAAGCTTTCTTT

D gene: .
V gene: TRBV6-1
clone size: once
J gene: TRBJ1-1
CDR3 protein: CASIMNTEAFF
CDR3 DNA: TGTGCCAGCATAATGAACACTGAAGCTTTCTTT

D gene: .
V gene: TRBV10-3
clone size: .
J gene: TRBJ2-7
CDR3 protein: CAAKSDSSEQYF
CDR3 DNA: TGTGCCGCCAAGTCCGATTCCAGCGAGCAGTACTTC

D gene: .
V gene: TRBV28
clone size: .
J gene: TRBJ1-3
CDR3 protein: CASSPGTMNTIYF
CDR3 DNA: TGTGCCAGCAGCCCAGGAACGATGAACACCATATATTTT

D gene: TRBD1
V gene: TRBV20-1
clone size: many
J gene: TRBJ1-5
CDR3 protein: CSARRPDRGDGNQPQHF
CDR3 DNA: TGCAGTGCTAGAAGGCCGGACAGGGGTGACGGCAATCAGCCCCAGCATTTT

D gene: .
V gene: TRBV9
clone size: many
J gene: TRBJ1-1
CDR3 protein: CASSVQGSEAFF
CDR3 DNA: TGTGCCAGCAGCGTACAGGGTTCTGAAGCTTTCTTT

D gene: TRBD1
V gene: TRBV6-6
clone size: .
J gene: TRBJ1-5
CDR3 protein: CASSYSGQGLLTQHF
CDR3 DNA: TGTGCCAGCAGTTACTCGGGACAGGGTTTACTGACCCAGCATTTT

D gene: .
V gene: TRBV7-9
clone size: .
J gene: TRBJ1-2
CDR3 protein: CASSDPARAGYTF
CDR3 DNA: TGTGCCAGCAGTGACCCCGCCCGGGCAGGCTACACCTTC

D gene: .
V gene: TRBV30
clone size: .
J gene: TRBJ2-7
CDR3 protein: CAWSVRVGGEQYF
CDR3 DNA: TGTGCCTGGAGTGTACGTGTGGGGGGCGAGCAGTACTTC

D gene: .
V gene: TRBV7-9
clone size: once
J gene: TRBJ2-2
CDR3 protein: CAGRFQQVGRRSGELFF
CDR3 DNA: TGTGCCGGCAGGTTTCAGCAGGTGGGAAGAAGGTCCGGGGAGCTGTTTTTT

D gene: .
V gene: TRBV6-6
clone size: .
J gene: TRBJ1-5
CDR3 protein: CASQQVSNQPQHF
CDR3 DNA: TGTGCCAGCCAACAGGTTAGCAATCAGCCCCAGCATTTT

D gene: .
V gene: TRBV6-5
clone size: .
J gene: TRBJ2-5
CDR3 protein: CASTKRGYETQYF
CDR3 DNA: TGTGCCAGCACCAAACGGGGGTACGAGACCCAGTACTTC

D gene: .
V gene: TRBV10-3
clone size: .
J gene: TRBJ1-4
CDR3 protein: CAISDQTEGLKEKLFF
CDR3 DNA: TGTGCCATCAGTGACCAGACCGAGGGATTAAAAGAAAAACTGTTCTTT

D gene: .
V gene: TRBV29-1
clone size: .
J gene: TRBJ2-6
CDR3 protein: CSVLGANVLTF
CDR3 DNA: TGCAGCGTTTTGGGGGCCAACGTCCTGACTTTC

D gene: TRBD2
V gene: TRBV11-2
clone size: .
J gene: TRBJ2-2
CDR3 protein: CASSLRGLAENPGELFF
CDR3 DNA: TGTGCCAGCAGCTTAAGGGGACTAGCGGAGAACCCCGGGGAGCTGTTTTTT

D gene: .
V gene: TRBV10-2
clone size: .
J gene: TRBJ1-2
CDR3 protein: CASSSLPADYTF
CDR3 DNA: TGTGCCAGCAGCTCCCTCCCGGCAGACTACACCTTC

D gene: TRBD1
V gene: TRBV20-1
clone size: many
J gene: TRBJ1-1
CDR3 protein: CSARRTGNTEAFF
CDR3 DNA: TGCAGTGCTAGAAGGACAGGCAACACTGAAGCTTTCTTT

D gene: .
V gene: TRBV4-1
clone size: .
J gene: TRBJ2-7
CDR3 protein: CASSQVAGRVEQYF
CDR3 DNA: TGCGCCAGCAGCCAAGTGGCAGGGCGAGTGGAGCAGTACTTC

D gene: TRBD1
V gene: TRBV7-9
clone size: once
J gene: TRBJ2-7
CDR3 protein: CASSIKGQSSYEQYF
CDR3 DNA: TGTGCCAGTAGTATTAAGGGACAGAGCTCCTACGAGCAGTACTTC

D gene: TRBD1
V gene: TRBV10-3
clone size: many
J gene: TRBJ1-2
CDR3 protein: CAISEPGQAGYGYTF
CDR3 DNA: TGTGCCATCAGTGAGCCAGGACAGGCCGGCTATGGCTACACCTTC

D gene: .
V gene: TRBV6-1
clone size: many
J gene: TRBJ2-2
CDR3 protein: CASSEAVETGELFF
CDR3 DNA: TGTGCCAGCAGTGAAGCGGTGGAAACCGGGGAGCTGTTTTTT

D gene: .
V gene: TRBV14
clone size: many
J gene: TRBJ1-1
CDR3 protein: CASSPKRNTEAFF
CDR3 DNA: TGTGCCAGCAGCCCCAAGAGGAACACTGAAGCTTTCTTT

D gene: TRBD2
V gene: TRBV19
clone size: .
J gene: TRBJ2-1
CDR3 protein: CASSSLAGDGNEQFF
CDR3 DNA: TGTGCCAGTAGTTCCCTAGCGGGAGATGGGAATGAGCAGTTCTTC

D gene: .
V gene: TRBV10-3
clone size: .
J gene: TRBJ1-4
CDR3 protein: CAISESRSSVRGNEKLFF
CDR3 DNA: TGTGCCATCAGTGAGTCGCGATCTTCCGTAAGGGGTAATGAAAAACTGTTTTTT

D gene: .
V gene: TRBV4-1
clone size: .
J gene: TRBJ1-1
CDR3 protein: CASSPPDKNTGAFF
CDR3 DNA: TGCGCCAGCAGCCCACCCGACAAGAACACTGGGGCTTTCTTT

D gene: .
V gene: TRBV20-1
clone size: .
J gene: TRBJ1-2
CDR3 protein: CSGNRDFGGYTF
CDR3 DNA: TGCAGTGGTAACAGGGACTTTGGTGGCTACACCTTC

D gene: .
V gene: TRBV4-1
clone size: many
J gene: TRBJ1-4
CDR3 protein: CASSFTGSLGEKLFF
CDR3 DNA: TGCGCCAGCAGCTTCACCGGGTCCTTGGGGGAAAAACTGTTTTTT

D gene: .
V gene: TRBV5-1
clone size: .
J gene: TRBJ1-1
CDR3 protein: CASSVQVDTEAFF
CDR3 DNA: TGCGCCAGCAGCGTGCAGGTAGACACTGAAGCTTTCTTT

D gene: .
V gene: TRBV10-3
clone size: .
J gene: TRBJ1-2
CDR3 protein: CAISDTTGHGYTF
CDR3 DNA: TGTGCCATCAGTGACACGACGGGGCATGGCTACACCTTC

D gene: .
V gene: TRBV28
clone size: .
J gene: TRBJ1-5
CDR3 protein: CASSLLGSGNEHF
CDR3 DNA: TGTGCCAGCAGTTTGCTCGGGAGTGGCAACGAGCATTTT

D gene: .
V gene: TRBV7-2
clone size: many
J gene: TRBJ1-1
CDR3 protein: CASSLGGQPNTEAFF
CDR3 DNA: TGTGCCAGCAGCTTAGGGGGGCAGCCCAACACTGAAGCTTTCTTT

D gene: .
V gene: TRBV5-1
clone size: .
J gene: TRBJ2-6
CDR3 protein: CASSRTANVLTF
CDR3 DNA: TGCGCCAGCAGCAGGACTGCCAACGTCCTGACTTTC

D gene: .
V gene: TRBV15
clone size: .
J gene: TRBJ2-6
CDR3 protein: CATSSEATVSGANVLTF
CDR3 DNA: TGTGCCACCAGCAGTGAAGCTACAGTATCTGGGGCCAACGTCCTGACTTTC

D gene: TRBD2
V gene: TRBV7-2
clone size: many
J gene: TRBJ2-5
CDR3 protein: CASSRWTSGRGETQYF
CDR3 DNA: TGTGCCAGCAGCCGATGGACTAGCGGGAGAGGAGAGACCCAGTACTTC

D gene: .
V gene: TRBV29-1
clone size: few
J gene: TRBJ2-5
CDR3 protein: CSVTGQQETQYF
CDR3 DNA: TGCAGCGTAACTGGACAGCAAGAGACCCAGTACTTC

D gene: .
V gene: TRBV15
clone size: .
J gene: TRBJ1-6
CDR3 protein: CATSRKQGIGSPLHF
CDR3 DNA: TGTGCCACCAGCAGGAAACAGGGTATAGGGTCACCCCTCCACTTT

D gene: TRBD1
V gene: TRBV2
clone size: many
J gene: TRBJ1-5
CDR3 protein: CASSRPRDRPGGNQPQHF
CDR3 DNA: TGTGCCAGCAGTCGACCCCGGGACAGGCCCGGGGGCAATCAGCCCCAGCATTTT

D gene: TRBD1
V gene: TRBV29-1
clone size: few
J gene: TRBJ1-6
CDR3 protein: CSVSTGEDSPLHF
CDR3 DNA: TGCAGCGTGTCGACAGGGGAGGATTCACCCCTCCACTTT

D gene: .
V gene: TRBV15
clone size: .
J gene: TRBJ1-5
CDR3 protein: CATSRDGRGSNQPQHF
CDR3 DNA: TGTGCCACCAGCAGAGATGGGCGGGGAAGCAATCAGCCCCAGCATTTT